This entry concerns a single T cell receptor (beta chain). The data belong to a study of shared clonotypes between healthy human individuals. Using immunoSEQ multiplex PCR, the repertoire was profiled, and TCRdb retains in-frame clones only, with some absent. This table has 600,000 to 750,000 clones, about 90% appearing once. This CDR3 region has 13 residues. V lost 5 bases to trimming and J lost 4 bases; unmatched junction nucleotides: 3. CDR1 and CDR2 (germline): SQVTM, ANQGSEA. Specimen: memory CD8+ T cells from PBMCs. The subset denotes: CD45RO+ cells pooled with CCR7-negative TemRA cells. The clonotype originates from a man aged 18 to 35 in good health. Some clones in this sample may be carry-over from other donors' samples. V and J are TRBV29-1 and TRBJ2-1; TRBD2 aligns across 9 bases. The CDR3 DNA sequence: TGCAGCGTTAGGCGGGAGGGTTACAATGAGCAGTTCTTC. Translation gives CSVRREGYNEQFF.